The rows below give T cell receptor beta chains drawn from one sample of a study of blood T cell repertoires in COVID-19. Assay: immunoSEQ multiplex PCR; the TCRdb copy retains only in-frame clones and omits some. The sample yields about 470,000 clones, 87% seen once. Sequenced sample: PBMCs or T cells enriched from blood (not recorded which). The source of these receptors is a woman aged 18 to 35 who had recovered from COVID-19. CDR3s include the opening cysteine and the closing phenylalanine or tryptophan. A D gene is named only where the DNA matches it firmly. Clone size is stated in some rows and not others, as once, few, many or a class when expanded.

cdr3_nt cdr3_aa j_call clone_size v_call d_call
TGTGCCAGCAGTCCCCTTGGCCGCATGAACACTGAAGCTTTCTTT CASSPLGRMNTEAFF TRBJ1-1 - TRBV2 -
TGTGCCAGCAGCGAAGGACTCGGTTGGAATTCACCCCTCCACTTT CASSEGLGWNSPLHF TRBJ1-6 - TRBV9 -
TGTGCCACCAGTGATTTCACAGGGTCCCAGCATTTT CATSDFTGSQHF TRBJ1-5 - TRBV24-1 -
TGTGCCAGCCGTCGGGGGTGGATAACAGATACGCAGTATTTT CASRRGWITDTQYF TRBJ2-3 - TRBV2 -
TGTGCCAGCAGTTTGACAGGGGAAGAGACCCAGTACTTC CASSLTGEETQYF TRBJ2-5 - TRBV12-3/TRBV12-4 TRBD1
TGTGCCTCCCAGGGACAGGGGGGATTCACTGAAGCTTTCTTT CASQGQGGFTEAFF TRBJ1-1 - TRBV19 TRBD1
TGTGCCAGCAGTTTACGGGGGGGCATGGATCAGCCCCAGCATTTT CASSLRGGMDQPQHF TRBJ1-5 - TRBV27 -
TGTGCCAGCAGCCAAGAAACGTCCCAGACCTACGAGCAGTACTTC CASSQETSQTYEQYF TRBJ2-7 - TRBV4-2 -
TGTGCCACACGACAGGGAGCCAAAAACATTCAGTACTTC CATRQGAKNIQYF TRBJ2-4 - TRBV28 TRBD1
TGTGCCAGCAGAGAAGGAGATCCGAATGAGCAGTTCTTC CASREGDPNEQFF TRBJ2-1 - TRBV6-1 -
TGTGCCAGCAGCCCTCTAGGGGCCGGAGAGACCCAGTACTTC CASSPLGAGETQYF TRBJ2-5 - TRBV7-8 -
TGTGCCAGCAGCGAATCGGGGGGGCTTCGCACTGAAGCTTTCTTT CASSESGGLRTEAFF TRBJ1-1 - TRBV9 -
TGTGCCAGCAGTCTAGACAGGGGAGACACTGAAGCTTTCTTT CASSLDRGDTEAFF TRBJ1-1 - TRBV27 TRBD1
TGTGCCAGCAGCCCGAGCTTAGTTGTGCTCTCTGGGGCCAACGTCCTGACTTTC CASSPSLVVLSGANVLTF TRBJ2-6 - TRBV11-2 -
TGCGCCAGCAGTAGGGTCGGGACAGGGGTAGCTGGGGATCGGGACGAGCAGTACTTC CASSRVGTGVAGDRDEQYF TRBJ2-7 once TRBV10-2 TRBD1
TGTGCCAGCAGGCCTAGCGGTGGTGAAGCTTTCTTT CASRPSGGEAFF TRBJ1-1 - TRBV6-5 -
TGTGCCAGCTCGGACAGGGGGCCCGGGGGCGACTCTGGAAACACCATATATTTT CASSDRGPGGDSGNTIYF TRBJ1-3 once TRBV5-4 TRBD1
TGTGCCAGTAGCCTGGGACTCGAGCAGTACTTC CASSLGLEQYF TRBJ2-7 - TRBV19 -
TGTGCCACCAGGGAGACAGAGACGACTGAAGCTTTCTTT CATRETETTEAFF TRBJ1-1 - TRBV24-1 -
TGTGCCAGCAGCTTAGCCAGGGGGCTTGGCTACACCTTC CASSLARGLGYTF TRBJ1-2 once TRBV7-8 TRBD1
TGTGCCAGCAGTTACAGAGGGGGGGGCACTGAAGCTTTCTTT CASSYRGGGTEAFF TRBJ1-1 once TRBV6-5 -
TGTGCCAGCAGTTACCGTACAGGGGCAACTAATGAAAAACTGTTTTTT CASSYRTGATNEKLFF TRBJ1-4 - TRBV6-5 TRBD1
TGCGCCAGCAGCTTGGCGGGCGGGGACTATGGCTACACCTTC CASSLAGGDYGYTF TRBJ1-2 - TRBV5-1 -
TGTGCCAGCAGTCACCTCGGGGGGGTAGTGTTGAACGAGCAGTACTTC CASSHLGGVVLNEQYF TRBJ2-7 - TRBV27 TRBD2
TGTGCCATCAGGGACAGCATGGCCTACGAGCAGTACTTC CAIRDSMAYEQYF TRBJ2-7 - TRBV10-3 -
TGCGCCAGCAGTCTACTCCCCATCGACAGGTTGGTGGAGTTGAACACTGAAGCTTTCTTT CASSLLPIDRLVELNTEAFF TRBJ1-1 - TRBV5-1 -
TGTGCCAGCAGCTTGATAGCGAACACCGGGGAGCTGTTTTTT CASSLIANTGELFF TRBJ2-2 - TRBV5-6 -
TGCAGCGTGGACAGGGCATCCTACAATGAGCAGTTCTTC CSVDRASYNEQFF TRBJ2-1 - TRBV29-1 TRBD1
TGCGCCAGCAGGGGCACGGACAGCCTGAATTCACCCCTCCACTTT CASRGTDSLNSPLHF TRBJ1-6 - TRBV5-1 -
TGTGCCAGCAGCTTTACAGGGGGCACTGAAGCTTTCTTT CASSFTGGTEAFF TRBJ1-1 - TRBV11-2 TRBD1
TGTGCCAGCAGCTTCGGGACAGCCGAAGGGAAAAAACTGTTTTTT CASSFGTAEGKKLFF TRBJ1-4 - TRBV3-1/TRBV3-2 TRBD1
TGTGCCAGCAGTCAAGACAGGGAGGACTATGGCTACACCTTC CASSQDREDYGYTF TRBJ1-2 once TRBV11-1 TRBD1
TGTGCCAGCAGCCCGAACACGGGATTTGGAAATGAAAAACTGTTTTTT CASSPNTGFGNEKLFF TRBJ1-4 few TRBV11-2 -